The entry below describes one T cell receptor beta chain. An approximately 10 ml volume of fresh peripheral blood provided the PBMCs. The CDR3 is 16 amino acids. Germline lookup yields CDR1 SGDLS and CDR2 YYNGEE. Trimming pared 3 bases from V and 6 bases from J, leaving 19 bases between. Authors of the study amplified TCR beta CDR3 regions from RNA transcripts. Using the HTBI primer set, a first-round RT-PCR was run on the TCR CDR3. TCRdb independently ran MiXCR on the multiplex PCR reads; one entry per CDR3 protein. The data contain approximately 710,000 distinct CDR3 sequences, around 16% of them singletons. The data stem from a study of T cells in Graves' hyperthyroidism and ophthalmopathy.

The V and J genes are TRBV9 and TRBJ2-1; possibly TRBD2 for D (6 bases). The sample taken for sequencing was blood. The receptor comes from a man aged 50 to 60 with Graves' hyperthyroidism. CDR3 protein: CASSGDSRRESNEQFF. CDR3 nucleotide sequence: TGTGCCAGCAGCGGCGACAGCAGGAGGGAGAGCAATGAGCAGTTCTTC. Filled out from reference TRBV9 and TRBJ2-1, the complete variable domain reads DSGVTQTPKHLITATGQRVTLRCSPRSGDLSVYWYQQSLDQGLQFLIQYYNGEERAKGNILERFSAQQFPDLHSELNLSSLELGDSALYFCASSGDSRRESNEQFFGPGTRLTVL.